This record looks at one T cell receptor (beta chain) sequence and its context. The antigen remains undetermined. Assay used: immunoSEQ multiplex PCR; TCRdb lists only in-frame clones, some missing. Of 1,400,000 or so clones in the sample, around 98.5% were seen once. This CDR3 comprises 12 residues. V gave up 4 bases and J gave up 2 bases, with 5 bases separating them. Germline lookup yields CDR1 SNHLY and CDR2 FYNNEI. This sample is part of a study of shared clonotypes between healthy human individuals. Study-level findings and limits: Few donors limited the genetic and exposure-history diversity represented.

This rearrangement joins TRBV2 to TRBJ1-1, with D hard to call. The sequencing input was naive CD4+ T cells sorted from blood. Subset in this sample: CD45RA+ positively selected. This receptor was obtained from a man aged 30 to 39 in good health. In nucleotides, the CDR3 is TGTGCCAGCAGTGGGGCCAACACTGAAGCTTTCTTT. It yields the protein CASSGANTEAFF.